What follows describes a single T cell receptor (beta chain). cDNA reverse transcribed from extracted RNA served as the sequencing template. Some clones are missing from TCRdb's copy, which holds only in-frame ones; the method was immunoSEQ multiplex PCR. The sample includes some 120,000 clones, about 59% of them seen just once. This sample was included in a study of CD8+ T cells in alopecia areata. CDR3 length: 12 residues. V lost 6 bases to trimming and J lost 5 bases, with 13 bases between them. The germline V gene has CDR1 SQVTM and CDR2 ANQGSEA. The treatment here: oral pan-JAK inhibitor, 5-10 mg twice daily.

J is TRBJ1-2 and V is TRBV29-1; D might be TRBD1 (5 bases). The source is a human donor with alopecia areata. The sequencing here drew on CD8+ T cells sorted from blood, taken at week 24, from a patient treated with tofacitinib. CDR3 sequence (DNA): TGCAGCGTCGGGGGGAGGGGATATGGCTACACCTTC. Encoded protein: CSVGGRGYGYTF.